Listed below are T cell receptor beta chains from one sample, sequenced in a study of cytomegalovirus exposure and HLA in healthy donors. Libraries were prepared by immunoSEQ multiplex PCR; TCRdb keeps only in-frame clonotypes and omits some of them. This sample carries around 150,000 clones, 86% of them seen once, and the ten largest clones take 5.7%. The source material was PBMCs. Every receptor here comes from a woman aged 30 to 39 in good health and CMV-seronegative. CDR3s include the opening cysteine and the closing phenylalanine or tryptophan. The D gene is left open where the match is weak. Size values are once, few and many counts, or a class for expanded clones, and some rows have none.

clone_size,j_call,d_call,v_call,cdr3_nt,cdr3_aa
NA,TRBJ2-3,TRBD1,TRBV5-6,TGTGCCAGCAGCTTAACAGGGGGGAACGCAGATACGCAGTATTTT,CASSLTGGNADTQYF
NA,TRBJ2-3,NA,TRBV11-2,TGTGCCAGCTCAGTAGCAGGATTCAGCACAGATACGCAGTATTTT,CASSVAGFSTDTQYF
NA,TRBJ1-4,TRBD1,TRBV10-3,TGTGCCATCAGTGACGGACAGGGGAGAGATGAAAAACTGTTTTTT,CAISDGQGRDEKLFF
NA,TRBJ2-5,NA,TRBV5-4,TGTGCCAGCAGCTTGCGACGGGACCAAGAGACCCAGTACTTC,CASSLRRDQETQYF
NA,TRBJ1-5,NA,TRBV28,TGTGCCAGCAGGCCCGGGACCCATAGCAATCAGCCCCAGCATTTT,CASRPGTHSNQPQHF
NA,TRBJ2-2,NA,TRBV16,TGTGCCAGCAGCCAATTCCGGACATCGAACACCGGGGAGCTGTTTTTT,CASSQFRTSNTGELFF
NA,TRBJ2-3,TRBD1,TRBV7-9,TGTGCCAGCAGCTTACTACAGGGGCTGGACACAGATACGCAGTATTTT,CASSLLQGLDTDTQYF
NA,TRBJ2-1,NA,TRBV4-2,TGTGCCAGCAGCCAAGTTCAGGGTTCCTACAATGAGCAGTTCTTC,CASSQVQGSYNEQFF
NA,TRBJ2-1,TRBD2,TRBV4-3,TGCGCCAGCAGCCAGAACCCTCCACTAGCGGGGGAGGGCGACAATGAGCAGTTCTTC,CASSQNPPLAGEGDNEQFF
once,TRBJ2-3,NA,TRBV13,TGTGCCAGCAGCTTAGTGGCATCGGACCTTGCTCTCACAGATACGCAGTATTTT,CASSLVASDLALTDTQYF
NA,TRBJ1-4,NA,TRBV2,TGTGCCAGCAGTGACAGGGGTGGCGAAAAACTGTTTTTT,CASSDRGGEKLFF
NA,TRBJ2-2,NA,TRBV5-1,TGCGCCAGCAGCTTGGACCGGTACACCGGGGAGCTGTTTTTT,CASSLDRYTGELFF
NA,TRBJ2-2,NA,TRBV4-1,TGCGCCAGCAGCGCCGCCGGGGAGCTGTTTTTT,CASSAAGELFF
NA,TRBJ1-1,NA,TRBV7-9,TGTGCCAGCAGCTTAGCGGGAGGGGGACAGAACACTGAAGCTTTCTTT,CASSLAGGGQNTEAFF
few,TRBJ2-1,TRBD2,TRBV30,TGTGCCTGGAGTGCCGGGACTAGCTCCTACAATGAGCAGTTCTTC,CAWSAGTSSYNEQFF
NA,TRBJ2-1,TRBD2,TRBV13,TGTGCCAGCAGCGAGGGACTAGCGGGAGGGCCAGCTTACAATGAGCAGTTCTTC,CASSEGLAGGPAYNEQFF
NA,TRBJ2-1,TRBD1,TRBV6-6,TGTGCCAGCAGTGTCGACAGGGCTGGGTACAATGAGCAGTTCTTC,CASSVDRAGYNEQFF
NA,TRBJ2-1,NA,TRBV7-8,TGTGCCAGCAGCTTACAGGGCGATGAGCAGTTCTTC,CASSLQGDEQFF
NA,TRBJ1-1,TRBD1,TRBV28,TGTGTCACCCTCAGGGGGGCCTACTCTGAAGCTTTCTTT,CVTLRGAYSEAFF
NA,TRBJ2-5,NA,TRBV6-1,TGTGCCAGCAGCCGGGACACTCGTCCGGAGACCCAGTACTTC,CASSRDTRPETQYF
NA,TRBJ2-2,NA,TRBV5-6,TGTGCCAGCAGCTGGGGGGGCGGCACCGGGGAGCTGTTTTTT,CASSWGGGTGELFF
NA,TRBJ2-7,TRBD1,TRBV27,TGTGCCAGCAGTTTATCCCCAGGGGGCGAGCAGTACTTC,CASSLSPGGEQYF
once,TRBJ2-1,TRBD1,TRBV7-6,TGTGCCAGCAGCTTAATGGGACAGCAGTACAATGAGCAGTTCTTC,CASSLMGQQYNEQFF
NA,TRBJ1-5,TRBD1,TRBV6-5,TGTGCCAGCAGCCTACAGGGGACGGGTCAGCCCCAGCATTTT,CASSLQGTGQPQHF
NA,TRBJ2-7,NA,TRBV7-6,TGTGCCAGCAGCCCGGACGGCTCAGGGCAGTACTTC,CASSPDGSGQYF
NA,TRBJ2-7,NA,TRBV9,TGTGCCAGCAACGACTTCCCTCCAATCTACGAGCAGTACTTC,CASNDFPPIYEQYF
NA,TRBJ2-1,TRBD1,TRBV5-1,TGCGCCAGCAGCTTGCTCGGGACAGGGTTTCCCTACAATGAGCAGTTCTTC,CASSLLGTGFPYNEQFF
NA,TRBJ2-7,NA,TRBV27,TGTGCCAGCAGTTTAGGGGAACCCTACGAGCAGTACTTC,CASSLGEPYEQYF
few,TRBJ1-1,NA,TRBV7-9,TGTGCCAGCAATCGGGGGCGATCCCTGGACACTGAAGCTTTCTTT,CASNRGRSLDTEAFF
NA,TRBJ2-1,NA,TRBV10-3,TGTGCCATTGAGGACAGGGAGGGCGATGAGCAGTTCTTC,CAIEDREGDEQFF
NA,TRBJ2-3,NA,TRBV5-5,TGTGCCAGCAGCTTGCCCTCGGGGCTACTTGATACGCAGTATTTT,CASSLPSGLLDTQYF
NA,TRBJ2-1,TRBD2,TRBV18,TGTGCCAGCTCACGAGCGACGGGAGGGCCGAATGAGCAGTTCTTC,CASSRATGGPNEQFF
once,TRBJ1-4,TRBD1,TRBV28,TGTGCCAGCAGTTTGGGGCAGGGGGGGAAAGAAAAACTGTTTTTT,CASSLGQGGKEKLFF
NA,TRBJ2-5,NA,TRBV5-8,TGTGCCAGCACCCAGGGGACGGGGCTGGAGACCCAGTACTTC,CASTQGTGLETQYF
NA,TRBJ1-6,NA,TRBV11-2,TGTGCCAGCAGCTTAGTGAGCATGCGAAGTTCACCCCTCCACTTT,CASSLVSMRSSPLHF
NA,TRBJ2-1,TRBD1,TRBV2,TGTGCCAGCAAAAGGGACAGCGCCTACAATGAGCAGTTCTTC,CASKRDSAYNEQFF
NA,TRBJ2-2,NA,TRBV7-2,TGTGCCAGCAGCTTAGCGGGGGGCGGGGAGCTGTTTTTT,CASSLAGGGELFF
NA,TRBJ2-7,TRBD2,TRBV11-2,TGTGCCAGCAGCCTAGGCTCGGGGGGGCTCGGTTACGAGCAGTACTTC,CASSLGSGGLGYEQYF
NA,TRBJ1-2,NA,TRBV7-2,TGTGCCAGCAGCCGGGGGCAGGGCAACTATGGCTACACCTTC,CASSRGQGNYGYTF
NA,TRBJ1-1,NA,TRBV7-8,TGTGCCAGCAGCTTAGTCGCCCTTGAGAAGGCTTTCTTT,CASSLVALEKAFF
once,TRBJ2-7,NA,TRBV9,TGTGCCAGCAGCGTCCTGGACCTTTCCCCGCAGTACTTC,CASSVLDLSPQYF
NA,TRBJ2-7,NA,TRBV20-1,TGCAGTGCTAGAGATGCCCAGGAGCAGTACTTC,CSARDAQEQYF
NA,TRBJ2-1,TRBD1,TRBV30,TGTGCCTGGAGTGCGGGGGACAGGGTGGGCAATGAGCAGTTCTTC,CAWSAGDRVGNEQFF
once,TRBJ2-2,NA,TRBV29-1,TGCAGCGGTAGCGGGAACACCGGGGAGCTGTTTTTT,CSGSGNTGELFF